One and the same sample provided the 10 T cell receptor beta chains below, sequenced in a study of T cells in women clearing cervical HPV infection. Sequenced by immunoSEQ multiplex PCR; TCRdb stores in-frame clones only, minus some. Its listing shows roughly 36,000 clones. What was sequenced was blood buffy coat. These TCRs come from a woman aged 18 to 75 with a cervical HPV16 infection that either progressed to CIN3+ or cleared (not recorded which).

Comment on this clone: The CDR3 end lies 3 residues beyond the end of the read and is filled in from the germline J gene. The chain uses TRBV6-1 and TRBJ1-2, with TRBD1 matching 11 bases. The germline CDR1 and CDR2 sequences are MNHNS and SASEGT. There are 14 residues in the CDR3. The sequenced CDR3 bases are TGTGCCAGCAGTGAAGCAAGGACAGGGGGCGGC. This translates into CASSEARTGGG. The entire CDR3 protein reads CASSEARTGGGYTF.

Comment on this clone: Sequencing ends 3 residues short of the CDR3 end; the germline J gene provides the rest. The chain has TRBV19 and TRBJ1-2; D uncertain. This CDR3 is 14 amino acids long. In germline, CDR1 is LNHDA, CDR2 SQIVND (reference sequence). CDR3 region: CASSSLAGTYDYTF. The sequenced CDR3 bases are TGTGCCAGTAGTTCCCTAGCGGGAACCTACGAC.

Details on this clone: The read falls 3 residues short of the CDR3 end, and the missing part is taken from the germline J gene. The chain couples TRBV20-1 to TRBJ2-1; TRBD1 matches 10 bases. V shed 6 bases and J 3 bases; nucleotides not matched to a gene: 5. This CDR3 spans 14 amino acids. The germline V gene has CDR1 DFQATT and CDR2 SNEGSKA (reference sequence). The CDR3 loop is CSAAGQGGYNEQFF. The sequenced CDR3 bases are TGCAGTGCGGCTGGACAGGGGGGCTACAATGAG.

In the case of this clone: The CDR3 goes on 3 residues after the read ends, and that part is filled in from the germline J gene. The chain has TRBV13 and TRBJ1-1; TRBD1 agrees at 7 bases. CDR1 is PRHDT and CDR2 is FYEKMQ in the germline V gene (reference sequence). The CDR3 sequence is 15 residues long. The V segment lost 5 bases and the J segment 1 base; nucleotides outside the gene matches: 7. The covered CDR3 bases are TGTGCCAGCAGCCAGGGGGGTGCGGGGAACACTGAA. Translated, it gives CASSQGGAGNTE. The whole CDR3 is CASSQGGAGNTEAFF.

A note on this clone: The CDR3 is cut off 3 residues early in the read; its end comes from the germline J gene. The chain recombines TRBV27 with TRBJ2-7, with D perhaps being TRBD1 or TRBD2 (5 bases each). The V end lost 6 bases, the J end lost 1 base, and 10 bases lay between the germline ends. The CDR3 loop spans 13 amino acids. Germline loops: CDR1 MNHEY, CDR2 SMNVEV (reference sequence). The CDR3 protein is CASRRGSSYEQYF. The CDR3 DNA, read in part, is TGTGCCAGCAGGAGGGGCAGTTCCTACGAG.

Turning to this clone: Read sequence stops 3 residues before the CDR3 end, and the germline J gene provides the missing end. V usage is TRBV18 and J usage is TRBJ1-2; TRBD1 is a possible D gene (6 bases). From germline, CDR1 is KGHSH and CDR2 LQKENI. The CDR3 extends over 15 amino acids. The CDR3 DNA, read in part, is TGTGCCAGCTCACCATCGGGGCCAGGGGAAGGCGAC. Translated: CASSPSGPGEGD. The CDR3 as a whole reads CASSPSGPGEGDYTF.

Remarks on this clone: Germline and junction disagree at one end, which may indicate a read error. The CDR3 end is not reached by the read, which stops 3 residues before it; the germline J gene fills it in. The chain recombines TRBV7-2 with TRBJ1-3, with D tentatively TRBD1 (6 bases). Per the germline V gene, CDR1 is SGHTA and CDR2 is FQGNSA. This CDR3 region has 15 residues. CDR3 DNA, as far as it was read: TGTGCCAGCAGCCTTCATCTATTGGGGTGGGACACA. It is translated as CASSLHLLGWDT. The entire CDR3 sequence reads CASSLHLLGWDTIYF.

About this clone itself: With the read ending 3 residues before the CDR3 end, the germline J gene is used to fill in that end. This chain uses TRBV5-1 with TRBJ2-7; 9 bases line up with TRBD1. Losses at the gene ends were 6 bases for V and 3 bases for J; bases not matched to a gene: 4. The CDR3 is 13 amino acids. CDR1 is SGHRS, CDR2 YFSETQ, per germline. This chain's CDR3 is CASTGTGLYEQYF. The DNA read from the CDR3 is TGCGCCAGCACCGGGACAGGGCTCTACGAG.

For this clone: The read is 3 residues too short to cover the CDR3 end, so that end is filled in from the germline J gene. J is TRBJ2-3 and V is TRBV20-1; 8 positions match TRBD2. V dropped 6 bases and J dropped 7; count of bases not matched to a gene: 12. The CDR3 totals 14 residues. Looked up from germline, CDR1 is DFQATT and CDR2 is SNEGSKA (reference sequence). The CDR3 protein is CSALSSGTSNTQYF. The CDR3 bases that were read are TGCAGTGCCCTAAGTAGCGGGACTTCTAATACG.

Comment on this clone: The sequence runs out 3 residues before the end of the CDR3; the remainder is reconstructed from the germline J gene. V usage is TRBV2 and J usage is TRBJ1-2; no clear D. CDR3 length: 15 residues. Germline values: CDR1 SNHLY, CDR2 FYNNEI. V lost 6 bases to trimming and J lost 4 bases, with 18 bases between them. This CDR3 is CASSRRRDGSYGYTF. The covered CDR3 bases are TGTGCCAGCAGCCGGAGGCGGGATGGGAGCTATGGC.